The T cell receptor (beta chain) under discussion was sequenced for a study of shared T cell receptors in the human thymus. Assay used: immunoSEQ multiplex PCR; TCRdb lists only in-frame clones, some missing. The sample consists of approximately 760,000 clones, approximately 83% of them appearing once. Germline loops: CDR1 SGHTS, CDR2 YDEGEE. The CDR3 runs to 20 residues. Losses at the gene ends were 5 bases for V and 0 bases for J; bases not matched to a gene: 22. These same records also appear under a second study, on human thymus T cells. Per that paper: Thymic tissue was derived from resections collected during corrective heart surgery. Highly overlapping thymic repertoires among unrelated individuals were reported in related research.

Source material: thymocytes. This chain uses TRBV5-8 with TRBJ1-2, with 7 bases identical to TRBD1. The TCR was taken from a girl in the first two years of life with a congenital heart defect. CDR3 loop: CASSQGVRANRALSNYGYTF. In DNA, the CDR3 is TGTGCCAGCAGTCAGGGGGTTCGGGCAAACAGAGCCTTATCTAACTATGGCTACACCTTC. The entire variable domain, with the rest obtained from reference TRBV5-8 and TRBJ1-2, is as follows: EAGVTQSPTHLIKTRGQQATLRCSPISGHTSVYWYQQALGLGLQFLLWYDEGEERNRGNFPPRFSGRQFPNYSSELNVNALELEDSALYLCASSQGVRANRALSNYGYTFGSGTRLTVV.